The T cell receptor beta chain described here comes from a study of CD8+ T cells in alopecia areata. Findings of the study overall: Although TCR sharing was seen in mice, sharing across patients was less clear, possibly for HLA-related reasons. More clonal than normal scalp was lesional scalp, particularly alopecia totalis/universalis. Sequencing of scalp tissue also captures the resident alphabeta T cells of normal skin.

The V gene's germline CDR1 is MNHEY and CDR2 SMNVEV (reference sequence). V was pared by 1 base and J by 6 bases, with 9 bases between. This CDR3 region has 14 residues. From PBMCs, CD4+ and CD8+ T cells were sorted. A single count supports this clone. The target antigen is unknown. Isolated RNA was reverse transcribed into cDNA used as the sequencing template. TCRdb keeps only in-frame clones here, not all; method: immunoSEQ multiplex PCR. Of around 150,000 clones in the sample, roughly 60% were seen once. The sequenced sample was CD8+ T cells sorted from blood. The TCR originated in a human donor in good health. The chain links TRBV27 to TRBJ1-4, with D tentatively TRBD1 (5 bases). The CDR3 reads CASSLLAQDEKLFF. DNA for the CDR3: TGTGCCAGCAGTTTATTGGCACAGGATGAAAAACTGTTTTTT. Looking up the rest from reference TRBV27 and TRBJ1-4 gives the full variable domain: EAQVTQNPRYLITVTGKKLTVTCSQNMNHEYMSWYRQDPGLGLRQIYYSMNVEVTDKGDVPEGYKVSRKEKRNFPLILESPSPNQTSLYFCASSLLAQDEKLFFGSGTQLSVL.